This TCR beta chain appears in the sequencing data of a study of blood T cell repertoires in COVID-19. About the study: The origin of the acute and convalescent COVID-19 samples was the United States, Italy and Spain. Sample material is recorded as cDNA or gDNA derived from T cells, B-cell-depleted T cells, or PBMCs.

This clone has more than one count but fewer than ten. V was pared by 1 base and J by 5 bases, with 0 bases of the junction left unmatched. This CDR3 is 14 amino acids long. Germline-derived CDR1 and CDR2 are SEHNR and FQNEAQ (reference sequence). As handled by the study authors: Estimation of nucleated cell counts relied on the amplification of reference gene primers. Clones were read by immunoSEQ multiplex PCR, and TCRdb kept only the in-frame ones, dropping some. That table furnishes V, J and clone size, whereas the DNA furnished D and trimming. Among around 270,000 clones listed, about 89% were seen once.

The receptor was derived from a woman aged 45-65 years with acute or convalescent COVID-19. The material sequenced was peripheral blood. This sequence joins TRBV7-9 and TRBJ2-7; 12 positions agree with TRBD2. CDR3 residues: CASSLGLAGDEQYF. The CDR3 DNA is TGTGCCAGCAGCTTAGGACTAGCGGGAGACGAGCAGTACTTC.